Below, 16 T cell receptor beta chains from the same sample are listed, as sequenced in a study of T cell changes during pregnancy in multiple sclerosis. Assay: immunoSEQ multiplex PCR; the TCRdb copy retains only in-frame clones and omits some. The data hold about 38,000 clones, with around 94% observed a single time. The material sequenced was CD8+ T cells from peripheral blood mononuclear cells, taken in the third trimester of pregnancy. The receptors stem from a female donor with multiple sclerosis, enrolled in a pregnancy study.

A remark on this clone: Other DNA sequences from this sample encode an identical CDR3 as well. This chain joins TRBV9 and TRBJ2-5, with a possible D match to TRBD2 (7 bases). CDR1 is SGDLS, CDR2 YYNGEE, per germline. The ends were cut back, 3 bases at V and 1 base at J, with 13 bases in the middle. CDR3 length: 15 residues. The CDR3 DNA follows: TGTGCCAGCAGCGCCTCCGGGGGGCCCCAAGAGACCCAGTACTTC. Its translation is CASSASGGPQETQYF.

This sequence joins TRBV11-2 and TRBJ2-7; D possibly corresponds to TRBD1 (5 bases). The CDR3 runs 13 residues. Germline CDR1 and CDR2: SGHAT and FQNNGV. Trimming left V 1 base short and J 4 bases short, with 8 bases between. The CDR3 nucleotides are TGTGCCAGCAGCTTAGGGGGCAAGTACGAGCAGTACTTC. Its translation is CASSLGGKYEQYF. The variable domain in full, completed from reference TRBV11-2 and TRBJ2-7, reads EAGVAQSPRYKIIEKRQSVAFWCNPISGHATLYWYQQILGQGPKLLIQFQNNGVVDDSQLPKDRFSAERLKGVDSTLKIQPAKLEDSAVYLCASSLGGKYEQYFGPGTRLTVT.

The chain is built from TRBV19 and TRBJ1-2, with 12 bases fitting TRBD1. The CDR3 has 13 residues. Germline values: CDR1 LNHDA, CDR2 SQIVND (reference sequence). Trimming took 10 bases from V and 4 from J; bases not matched to a gene: 4. The CDR3 sequence is CATGTGGIYGYTF. CDR3 nucleotide sequence: TGTGCCACAGGGACAGGGGGCATCTATGGCTACACCTTC.

The chain couples TRBV15 to TRBJ1-5, with 7 bases aligning to TRBD1. V gave up 5 bases and J gave up 7 bases; unmatched junction bases: 8. CDR3 length equals 14 residues. Looked up from germline, CDR1 is LNHNV and CDR2 is YYDKDF (reference sequence). CDR3 nucleotide sequence: TGTGCCACCAGCCCCAACAGGGGAAGCCAGCCCCAGCATTTT. Translation: CATSPNRGSQPQHF.

This rearrangement joins TRBV6-5 to TRBJ2-3; possibly TRBD2 for D (5 bases). This CDR3 is 13 amino acids long. CDR1 MNHEY and CDR2 SVGAGI come from the germline V gene. V lost 4 bases, J lost 5 bases, and 10 bases lay in between. The CDR3 DNA reads TGTGCCAGCAGTTCTACGGGGAGAGATACGCAGTATTTT. It yields the protein CASSSTGRDTQYF.

This rearrangement joins TRBV2 to TRBJ1-1; tentative D call: TRBD1 (6 bases). This CDR3 has 12 amino acids. Germline V gene sequence: CDR1 SNHLY, CDR2 FYNNEI. V was pared by 11 bases and J by 1 base, with 11 bases between. The CDR3 bases are TGTGCCTACTGGACAGCGAACACTGAAGCTTTCTTT. This gives the protein CAYWTANTEAFF.

The chain employs TRBV4-1 and TRBJ2-7, with TRBD1 matching 10 bases. This CDR3 contains 17 residues. Trimming cost V 3 bases and J 2 bases; bases outside gene matches: 10. The germline gives CDR1 MGHRA, CDR2 YSYEKL. The chain's CDR3 is CASSHEVPGQGTYEQYF. The CDR3 DNA is TGCGCCAGCAGCCACGAGGTTCCGGGACAGGGGACCTACGAGCAGTACTTC.

This chain uses TRBV2 with TRBJ2-7; D may be TRBD2 (6 bases). This CDR3 contains 15 residues. Trimming took off 4 bases at V and 1 base at J, with 14 bases between the two ends. Germline CDR1 is SNHLY and CDR2 is FYNNEI. CDR3 protein: CASSGRVGGSYEQYF. CDR3 nucleotides: TGTGCCAGCAGTGGAAGGGTTGGGGGGTCCTACGAGCAGTACTTC.

V and J are TRBV2 and TRBJ2-3, with 13 bases aligning to TRBD2. The germline V gene has CDR1 SNHLY and CDR2 FYNNEI. V was clipped by 6 bases and J by 5 bases; unmatched bases: 8. The CDR3 sequence is 16 residues long. CDR3 sequence (DNA): TGTGCCAGCAGAGTTTGGACTAGCGGGGGCGGAGATACGCAGTATTTT. This encodes CASRVWTSGGGDTQYF. Full variable domain (outside the CDR3, taken from reference TRBV2 and TRBJ2-3): EPEVTQTPSHQVTQMGQEVILRCVPISNHLYFYWYRQILGQKVEFLVSFYNNEISEKSEIFDDQFSVERPDGSNFTLKIRSTKLEDSAMYFCASRVWTSGGGDTQYFGPGTRLTVL.

This chain joins TRBV9 and TRBJ1-2, with 7 bases identical to TRBD1. Germline CDR1 is SGDLS and CDR2 is YYNGEE. The ends lost 3 bases at V and 6 bases at J; junction bases unmatched: 2. This CDR3 has 12 amino acids. The chain's CDR3 is CASSGDRDGYTF. In nucleotides, the CDR3 is TGTGCCAGCAGCGGAGACAGGGATGGCTACACCTTC.

The rearrangement links TRBV7-6 to TRBJ2-3; a possible D gene is TRBD2 (6 bases). The germline V and J ends were trimmed by 5 bases and 2 bases, with 14 bases remaining between them. From germline, CDR1 is SGHVS and CDR2 FNYEAQ. The CDR3 loop spans 15 amino acids. The DNA of the CDR3 is TGTGCCAGCAGCCCATGGGGGGAGGACACAGATACGCAGTATTTT. This gives the protein CASSPWGEDTDTQYF.

This chain joins TRBV10-3 and TRBJ2-1, with TRBD2 matching over 11 bases. CDR1 is ENHRY, CDR2 SYGVKD, per germline. This CDR3 has 14 residues. After removal of 11 bases from V and 9 bases from J, the junction contained 12 bases not matched to a gene. CDR3 in DNA: TGTGCCGCCGAGACTAGCGGGGTCGCAGGTGAGCAGTTCTTC. This gives the protein CAAETSGVAGEQFF.

The V call is TRBV6-1, the J call TRBJ1-5; perhaps TRBD1 as D (6 bases). V was shortened by 8 bases and J by 0 bases, with 14 bases between the two germline ends. Germline CDR1 MNHNS, CDR2 SASEGT. This CDR3 is 15 amino acids long. CDR3 nucleotides: TGTGCCAGCGGTTGGACAGAAAATAGCAATCAGCCCCAGCATTTT. Encoded protein: CASGWTENSNQPQHF.

The chain is built from TRBV4-2 and TRBJ2-3; D uncertain. CDR3 size: 13 residues. Deletions cut 6 bases from V and 3 bases from J, with 10 bases between. Per germline, CDR1 LGHNA and CDR2 YNFKEQ. As DNA, the CDR3 is TGTGCCAGCAGTCGACTCGGAACAGATACGCAGTATTTT. It translates to CASSRLGTDTQYF.

CDR3 loop: CASNDGGAGELFF. As DNA, the CDR3 is TGTGCCAGCAATGACGGGGGGGCCGGGGAGCTGTTTTTT. V usage is TRBV9 and J usage is TRBJ2-2, with TRBD2 matching over 8 bases. This CDR3 is 13 amino acids long. Germline V gives CDR1 SGDLS, CDR2 YYNGEE. V was pared by 6 bases and J by 6 bases, with 4 bases of the junction left unmatched.

This clone has only a few counts. The chain carries TRBV2 and TRBJ2-7; D possibly corresponds to TRBD1 (6 bases). The CDR3 spans 15 residues. Per germline, CDR1 SNHLY and CDR2 FYNNEI. Trimming took 4 bases from V and 0 from J, leaving 13 bases between them. For the CDR3, the DNA is TGTGCCAGCAGTGTAGACTGGGGGCACTCCTACGAGCAGTACTTC. Its translation is CASSVDWGHSYEQYF.